The 5 T cell receptor beta chains listed next were all sequenced from one sample in a study of Graves' ophthalmopathy and Graves' hyperthyroidism. For repertoire sequencing, the TCR beta CDR3 regions were amplified from RNA transcripts. RT-PCR with HTBI primers came first, then second-round multiplex PCR. From the multiplex PCR reads, TCRdb called clonotypes with MiXCR, one entry per CDR3 protein. This sample yields about 620,000 distinct CDR3 sequences, of which 22% are seen a single time; approximately 6.5% belongs to the top ten. Sequencing input: peripheral blood. The receptor source for this set is a woman between 18 and 30 years old with stable Graves' hyperthyroidism. Some clones in this sample may be carry-over from other donors' samples.

CDR3 residues: CASSFSGRLETQYF. The CDR3 DNA reads TGTGCCAGCAGCTTTTCGGGGCGCTTGGAGACCCAGTACTTC. The chain recombines TRBV7-2 with TRBJ2-5; D is tentatively TRBD1 or TRBD2 (5 bases each). In germline, CDR1 is SGHTA, CDR2 FQGNSA. Trimming removed 3 bases at V and 5 bases at J, with 13 bases between. This CDR3 region has 14 residues. Full variable domain (rest looked up from reference TRBV7-2 and TRBJ2-5): GAGVSQSPSNKVTEKGKDVELRCDPISGHTALYWYRQSLGQGLEFLIYFQGNSAPDKSGLPSDRFSAERTGGSVSTLTIQRTQQEDSAVYLCASSFSGRLETQYFGPGTRLLVL.

This clonotype has ten or more counts. The rearrangement links TRBV6-5 to TRBJ1-2; D remains ambiguous. Germline V gives CDR1 MNHEY, CDR2 SVGAGI. Trimming removed 5 bases from V and 4 bases from J, with 11 bases in between. The CDR3 is 13 amino acids. As DNA, the CDR3 is TGTGCCAGCAGTACTGCAGAGGGCTATGGCTACACCTTC. Translating it yields CASSTAEGYGYTF.

For this clonotype: This may come from a read error, since a much larger clone is one base off. The gene calls are TRBV6-4 and TRBJ2-5, with D possibly matching TRBD1 (6 bases). The CDR3 contains 12 residues. V gave up 8 bases and J gave up 4 bases, with 11 bases separating them. Germline CDR1 and CDR2: MRHNA and SNTAGT. The CDR3 loop reads CASRDMTETQYF. In nucleotides, the CDR3 is TGTGCCAGCCGGGACATGACAGAGACCCAGTACTTC.

The V call is TRBV12-3 or TRBV12-4, the J call TRBJ1-6, with D unclear. This CDR3 contains 16 residues. V lost 2 bases, J lost 7 bases, and 15 bases lay in between. In DNA form, the CDR3 reads TGTGCCAGCAGTTTATTTGGAGGGCTTGGGAATTCACCCCTCCACTTT. Translation: CASSLFGGLGNSPLHF.

This clonotype has ten or more counts. The chain is built from TRBV6-2 or TRBV6-3 and TRBJ1-1; D is possibly TRBD1 (6 bases). V lost 5 bases to trimming and J lost 3 bases, with 16 bases between them. Germline V CDR1 and CDR2: MNHEY, SVGEGT. This CDR3 has 15 amino acids. The CDR3 protein is CASSRRGGADTEAFF. The CDR3 coding sequence is TGTGCCAGCAGTAGAAGGGGGGGAGCGGACACTGAAGCTTTCTTT.